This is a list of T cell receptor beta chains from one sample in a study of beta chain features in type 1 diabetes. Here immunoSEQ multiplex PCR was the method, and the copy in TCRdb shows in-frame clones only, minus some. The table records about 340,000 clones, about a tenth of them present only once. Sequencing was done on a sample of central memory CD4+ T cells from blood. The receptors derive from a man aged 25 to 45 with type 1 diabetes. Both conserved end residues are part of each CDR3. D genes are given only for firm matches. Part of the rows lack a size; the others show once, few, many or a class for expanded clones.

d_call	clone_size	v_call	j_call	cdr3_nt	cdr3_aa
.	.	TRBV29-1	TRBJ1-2	TGCAGCGTTGAATGGGCGCAGTATGGCTACACCTTC	CSVEWAQYGYTF
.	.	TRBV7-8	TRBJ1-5	TGTGCCAGCAGCTTATTGGGGGACATGAGCAATCAGCCCCAGCATTTT	CASSLLGDMSNQPQHF
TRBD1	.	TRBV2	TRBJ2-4	TGTGCCAGCAAAGGACAGGGGGCAAACATTCAGTACTTC	CASKGQGANIQYF
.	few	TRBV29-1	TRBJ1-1	TGCAGCGTGAGGGGACAGAACACTGAAGCTTTCTTT	CSVRGQNTEAFF
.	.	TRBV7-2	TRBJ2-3	TGTGCCAGCAGCTTAAACACGGGCATTAGCACAGATACGCAGTATTTT	CASSLNTGISTDTQYF
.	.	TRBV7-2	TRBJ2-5	TGTGCCAGCAGCAGAGATGGCGGCACCAACCAAGAGACCCAGTACTTC	CASSRDGGTNQETQYF
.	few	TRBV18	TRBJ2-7	TGTGCCAGCTCACAACTCGTAAGCTCCTACGAGCAGTACTTC	CASSQLVSSYEQYF
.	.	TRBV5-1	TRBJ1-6	TGCGCCAGCAGCTTGGTGTCAGCTAATTCACCCCTCCACTTT	CASSLVSANSPLHF
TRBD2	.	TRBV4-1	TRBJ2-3	TGCGCCAGCAGCCAAGGAGGGCTAGCGGGGACAACCACAGATACGCAGTATTTT	CASSQGGLAGTTTDTQYF
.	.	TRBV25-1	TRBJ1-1	TGTGCCAGCAGGCCCGGGACGGGCACGGGTGAAGCTTTCTTT	CASRPGTGTGEAFF
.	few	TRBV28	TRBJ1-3	TGTGCCAGCAGTTCCTCCGAGAGATTAGAAAACACCATATATTTT	CASSSSERLENTIYF
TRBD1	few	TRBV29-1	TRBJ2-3	TGCAGCGCTAGGACAGGGTATAGCACAGATACGCAGTATTTT	CSARTGYSTDTQYF
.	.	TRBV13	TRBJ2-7	TGTGCCAGCAGCTTAAACGGCTACGAGCAGTACTTC	CASSLNGYEQYF
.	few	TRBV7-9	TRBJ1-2	TGTGCCAGCAGCCCCCCCGGCAGGGCGAACTATGGCTACACCTTC	CASSPPGRANYGYTF
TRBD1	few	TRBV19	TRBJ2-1	TGTGCCAGTAGAGACAGGGGGCTCGCATACAATGAGCAGTTCTTC	CASRDRGLAYNEQFF
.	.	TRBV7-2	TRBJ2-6	TGTGCCAGCAGCTTAGTGGGTGGGGCTGGGGCCAACGTCCTGACTTTC	CASSLVGGAGANVLTF
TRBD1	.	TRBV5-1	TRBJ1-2	TGCGCCAGCAGCTTGGAGGACAGGGGATGGGGCTACACCTTC	CASSLEDRGWGYTF
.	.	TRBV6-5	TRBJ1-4	TGTGCCAGCAGAGACTCAGGGGCAAATGAAAAACTGTTTTTT	CASRDSGANEKLFF
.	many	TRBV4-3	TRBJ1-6	TGCGCCAGCAGCCGTTCGGAACAGGGTAATTCACCCCTCCACTTT	CASSRSEQGNSPLHF
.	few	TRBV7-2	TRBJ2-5	TGTGCCAGCAGCTTTCCCCTAGGATCGATCGGGGTAGAGACCCAGTACTTC	CASSFPLGSIGVETQYF
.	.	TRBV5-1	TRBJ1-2	TGCGCCAGCAGCTTGGACGGTAACTATGGCTACACCTTC	CASSLDGNYGYTF
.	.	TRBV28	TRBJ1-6	TGTGCCAGCAGTTTATCGGACGGGACAAATTCACCCCTCCACTTT	CASSLSDGTNSPLHF
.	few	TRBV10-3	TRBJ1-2	TGTGCCATCAGTGGGGAAAGGAACTATGGCTACACCTTC	CAISGERNYGYTF
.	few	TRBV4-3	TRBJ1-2	TGCGCCAGCAGCCAAGATGGTCGGGGAGACTATGGCTACACCTTC	CASSQDGRGDYGYTF
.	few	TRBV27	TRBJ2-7	TGTGCCAGCAGTTTAAAGGGGAGAGGGATAGCCTACGAGCAGTACTTC	CASSLKGRGIAYEQYF
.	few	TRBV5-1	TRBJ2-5	TGCGCCAGCAGCGCGGACAAGGAAGGGACCCAGTACTTC	CASSADKEGTQYF
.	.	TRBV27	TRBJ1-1	TGTGCCAGCAGTTTAAGCCGGAACACTGAAGCTTTCTTT	CASSLSRNTEAFF
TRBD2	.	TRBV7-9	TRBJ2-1	TGTGCCAGCACCCTAGGCCCGCAGGGAGGGCATGAGCAGTTCTTC	CASTLGPQGGHEQFF
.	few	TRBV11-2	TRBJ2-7	TGTGCCAGCAGCTTAGGGGCAACCTACGAGCAGTACTTC	CASSLGATYEQYF
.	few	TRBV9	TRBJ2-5	TGTGCCAGCAGCGTAGGGAACAGACAAGAGACCCAGTACTTC	CASSVGNRQETQYF
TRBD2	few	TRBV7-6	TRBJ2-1	TGTGCCAGCAGCAGGCGCCCTGGGACTAGCGGGGGGTATGAGCAGTTCTTC	CASSRRPGTSGGYEQFF
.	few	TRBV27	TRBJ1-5	TGTGCCAGCAGTCCGTCCAGGGGTACCAATCAGCCCCAGCATTTT	CASSPSRGTNQPQHF
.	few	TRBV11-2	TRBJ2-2	TGTGCCAGCAGCTCAGAGTCGAACACCGGGGAGCTGTTTTTT	CASSSESNTGELFF
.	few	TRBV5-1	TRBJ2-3	TGCGCCAGCAGCTTGGTACAAGACGGGGGCACAGATACGCAGTATTTT	CASSLVQDGGTDTQYF
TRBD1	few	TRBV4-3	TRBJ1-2	TGCGCCAGCAGCCAAGATACAGGGGGTGGCTACACCTTC	CASSQDTGGGYTF
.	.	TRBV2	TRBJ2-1	TGTGCCAGCAGTCCGTTCCTCAGGGTTTCGGGCATCAATGAGCAGTTCTTC	CASSPFLRVSGINEQFF
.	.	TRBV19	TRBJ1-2	TGTGCCAGTAGTATAGAGAGACGGGACCATGGCTACACCTTC	CASSIERRDHGYTF
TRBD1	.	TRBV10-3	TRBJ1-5	TGTGCCATCAGTGGGGGACAGGGACAAGGCAATCAGCCCCAGCATTTT	CAISGGQGQGNQPQHF
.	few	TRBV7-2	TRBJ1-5	TGTGCCAGCAGCTGGACAGGCAATCAGCCCCAGCATTTT	CASSWTGNQPQHF
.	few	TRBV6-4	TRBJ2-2	TGTGCCAGCAGTGACCCTCACGGGGAGCTGTTTTTT	CASSDPHGELFF
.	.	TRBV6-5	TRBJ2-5	TGTGCCATCAGTGAGTCCTCTCGCCAAGAGACCCAGTACTTC	CAISESSRQETQYF
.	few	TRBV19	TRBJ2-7	TGTGCCAGTACCGGACCGGGTTTCTACGAGCAGTACTTC	CASTGPGFYEQYF
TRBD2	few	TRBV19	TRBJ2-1	TGTGCCAGTAGTATAGTTGGGAGGGCCTACAATGAGCAGTTCTTC	CASSIVGRAYNEQFF
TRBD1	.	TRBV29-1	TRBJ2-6	TGCAGCGTTCGAGGACCGGGACAGGGGTTTGCTGGGGCCAACGTCCTGACTTTC	CSVRGPGQGFAGANVLTF
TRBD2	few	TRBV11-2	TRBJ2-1	TGTGCCAGCAGCTTAGTTCTTAGCGGGGAGGATGAGCAGTTCTTC	CASSLVLSGEDEQFF
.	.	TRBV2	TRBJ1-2	TGTGCCAGCAGTGAAGAGACGGGAAACTATGGCTACACCTTC	CASSEETGNYGYTF
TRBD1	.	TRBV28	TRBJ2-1	TGTGCCAGCAGGTCGACAGGGAGAAATGAGCAGTTCTTC	CASRSTGRNEQFF
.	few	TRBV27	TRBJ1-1	TGTGCCAGCAGTTTTTCAGGGTCGAACACTGAAGCTTTCTTT	CASSFSGSNTEAFF
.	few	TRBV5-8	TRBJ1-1	TGTGCCAGCAGGGACCAGGATTACACTGAAGCTTTCTTT	CASRDQDYTEAFF
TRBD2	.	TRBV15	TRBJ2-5	TGTGCCACCAGCAGTAGACTAGCGGGGGACCAAGAGACCCAGTACTTC	CATSSRLAGDQETQYF
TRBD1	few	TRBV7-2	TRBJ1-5	TGTGCCAGCAGCTCGACAGGGATCAATCAGCCCCAGCATTTT	CASSSTGINQPQHF
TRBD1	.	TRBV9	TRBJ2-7	TGTGCCAGCAGCGCGGGACAGGGTTTAAACGAGCAGTACTTC	CASSAGQGLNEQYF
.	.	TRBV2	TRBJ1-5	TGTGCCAGCAGTGAGGGTGCGGGGAACAATCAGCCCCAGCATTTT	CASSEGAGNNQPQHF